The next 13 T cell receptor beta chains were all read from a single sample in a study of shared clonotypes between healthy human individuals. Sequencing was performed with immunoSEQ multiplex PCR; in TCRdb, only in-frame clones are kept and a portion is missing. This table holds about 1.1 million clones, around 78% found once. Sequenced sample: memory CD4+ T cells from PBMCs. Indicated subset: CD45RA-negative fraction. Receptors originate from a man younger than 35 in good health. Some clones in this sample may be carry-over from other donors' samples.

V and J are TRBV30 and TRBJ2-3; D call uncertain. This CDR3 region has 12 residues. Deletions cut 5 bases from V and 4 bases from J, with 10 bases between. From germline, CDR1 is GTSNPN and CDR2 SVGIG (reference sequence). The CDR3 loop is CAWGDRADTQYF. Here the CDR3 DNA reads TGTGCCTGGGGCGATAGGGCAGATACGCAGTATTTT.

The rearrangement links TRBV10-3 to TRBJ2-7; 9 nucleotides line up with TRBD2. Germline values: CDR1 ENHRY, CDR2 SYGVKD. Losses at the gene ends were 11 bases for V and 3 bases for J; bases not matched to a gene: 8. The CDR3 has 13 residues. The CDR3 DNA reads TGTGCCGTCCGTAGCGGGAGTTTCTACGAGCAGTACTTC. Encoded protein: CAVRSGSFYEQYF.

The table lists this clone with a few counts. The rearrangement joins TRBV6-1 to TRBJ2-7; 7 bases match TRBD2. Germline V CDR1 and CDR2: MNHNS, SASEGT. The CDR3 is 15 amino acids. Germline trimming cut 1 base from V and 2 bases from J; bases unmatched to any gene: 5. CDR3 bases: TGTGCCAGCAGTGAAGTAAGCGGGACCCCCTACGAGCAGTACTTC. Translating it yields CASSEVSGTPYEQYF.

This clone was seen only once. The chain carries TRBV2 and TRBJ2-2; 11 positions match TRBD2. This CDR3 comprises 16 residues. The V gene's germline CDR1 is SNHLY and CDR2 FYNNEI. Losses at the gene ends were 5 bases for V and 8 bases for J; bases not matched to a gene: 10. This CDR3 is CASSSGTSGQRGELFF. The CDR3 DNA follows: TGTGCCAGCAGTTCCGGGACTAGCGGTCAAAGGGGGGAGCTGTTTTTT.

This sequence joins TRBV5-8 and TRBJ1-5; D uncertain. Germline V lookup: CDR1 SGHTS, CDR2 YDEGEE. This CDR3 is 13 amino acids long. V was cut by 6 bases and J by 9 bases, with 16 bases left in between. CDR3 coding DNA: TGTGCCAGCACCCGACCGGGCGCACGGCCCCAGCATTTT. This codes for CASTRPGARPQHF.

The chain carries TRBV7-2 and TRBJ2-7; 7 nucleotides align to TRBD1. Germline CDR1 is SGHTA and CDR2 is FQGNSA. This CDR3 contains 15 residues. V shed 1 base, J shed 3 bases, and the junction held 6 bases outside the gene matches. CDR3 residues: CASSLGTGQNYEQYF. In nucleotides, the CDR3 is TGTGCCAGCAGCTTAGGGACAGGACAAAACTACGAGCAGTACTTC.

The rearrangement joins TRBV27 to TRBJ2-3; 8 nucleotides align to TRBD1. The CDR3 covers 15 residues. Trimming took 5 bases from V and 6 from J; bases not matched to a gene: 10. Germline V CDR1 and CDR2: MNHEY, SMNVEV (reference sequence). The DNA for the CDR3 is TGTGCCAGCAGTCCCTACAGGGGGAAGACGGATACGCAGTATTTT. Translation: CASSPYRGKTDTQYF.

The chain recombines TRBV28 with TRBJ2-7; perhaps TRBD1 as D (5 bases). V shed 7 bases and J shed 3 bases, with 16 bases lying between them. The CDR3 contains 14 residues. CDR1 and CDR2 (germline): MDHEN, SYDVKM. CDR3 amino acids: CASTLWGGSYEQYF. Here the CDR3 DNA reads TGTGCCAGCACCCTCTGGGGCGGAAGCTACGAGCAGTACTTC.

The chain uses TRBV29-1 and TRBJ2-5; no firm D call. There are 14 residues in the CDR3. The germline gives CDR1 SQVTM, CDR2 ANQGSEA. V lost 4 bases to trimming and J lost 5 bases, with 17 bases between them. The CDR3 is CSVVGGEKGETQYF. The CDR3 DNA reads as TGCAGCGTTGTCGGCGGCGAGAAGGGCGAGACCCAGTACTTC.

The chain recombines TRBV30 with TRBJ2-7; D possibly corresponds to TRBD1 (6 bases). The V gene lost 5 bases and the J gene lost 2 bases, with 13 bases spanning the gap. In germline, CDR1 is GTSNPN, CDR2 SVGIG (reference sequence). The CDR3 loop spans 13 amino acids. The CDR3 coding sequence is TGTGCCTGGGACAGGTTAAGGGCCTACGAGCAGTACTTC. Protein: CAWDRLRAYEQYF.

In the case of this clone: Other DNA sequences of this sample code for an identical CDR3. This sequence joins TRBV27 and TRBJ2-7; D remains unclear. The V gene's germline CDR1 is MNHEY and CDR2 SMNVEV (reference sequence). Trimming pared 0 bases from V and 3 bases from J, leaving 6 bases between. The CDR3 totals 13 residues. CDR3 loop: CASSLSRRYEQYF. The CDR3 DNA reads TGTGCCAGCAGTTTATCGAGGCGCTACGAGCAGTACTTC.

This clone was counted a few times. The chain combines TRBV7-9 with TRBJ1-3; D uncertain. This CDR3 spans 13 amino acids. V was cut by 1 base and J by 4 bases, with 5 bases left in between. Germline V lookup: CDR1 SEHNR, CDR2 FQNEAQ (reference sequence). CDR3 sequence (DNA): TGTGCCAGCAGCTTAGTAGGGGGAAACACCATATATTTT. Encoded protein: CASSLVGGNTIYF.

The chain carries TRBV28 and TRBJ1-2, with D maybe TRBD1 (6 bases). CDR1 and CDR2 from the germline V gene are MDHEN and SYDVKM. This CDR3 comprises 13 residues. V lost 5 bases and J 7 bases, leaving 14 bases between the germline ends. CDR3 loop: CASSPRGGFGYTF. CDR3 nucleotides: TGTGCCAGCAGTCCTCGGGGGGGCTTTGGCTACACCTTC.